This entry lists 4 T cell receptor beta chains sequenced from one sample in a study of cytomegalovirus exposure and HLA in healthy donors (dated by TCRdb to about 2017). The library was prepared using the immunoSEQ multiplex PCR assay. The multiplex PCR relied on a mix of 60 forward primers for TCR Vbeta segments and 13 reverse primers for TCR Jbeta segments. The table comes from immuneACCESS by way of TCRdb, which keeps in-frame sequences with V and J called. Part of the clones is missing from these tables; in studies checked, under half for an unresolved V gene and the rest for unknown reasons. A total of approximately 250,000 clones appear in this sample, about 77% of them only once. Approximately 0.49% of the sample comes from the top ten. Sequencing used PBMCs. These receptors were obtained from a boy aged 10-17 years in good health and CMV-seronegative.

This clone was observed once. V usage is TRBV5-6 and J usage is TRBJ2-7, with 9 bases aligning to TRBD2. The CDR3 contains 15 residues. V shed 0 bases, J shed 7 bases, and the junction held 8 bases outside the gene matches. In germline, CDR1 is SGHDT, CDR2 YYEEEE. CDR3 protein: CASSLVLGLAREQYF. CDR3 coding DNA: TGTGCCAGCAGCTTGGTCCTCGGACTAGCGCGTGAGCAGTACTTC.

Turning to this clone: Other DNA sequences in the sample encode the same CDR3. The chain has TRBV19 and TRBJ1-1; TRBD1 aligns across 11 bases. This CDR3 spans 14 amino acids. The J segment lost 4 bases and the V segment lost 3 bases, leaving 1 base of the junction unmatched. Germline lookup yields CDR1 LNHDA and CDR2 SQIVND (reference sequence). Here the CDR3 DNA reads TGTGCCAGTAGTATGGGACAGGGGGGCACTGAAGCTTTCTTT. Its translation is CASSMGQGGTEAFF.

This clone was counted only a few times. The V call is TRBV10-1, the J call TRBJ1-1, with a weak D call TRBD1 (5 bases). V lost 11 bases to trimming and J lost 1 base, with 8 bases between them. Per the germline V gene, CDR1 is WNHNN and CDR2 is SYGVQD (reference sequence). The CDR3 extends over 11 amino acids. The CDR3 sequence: CAATENTEAFF. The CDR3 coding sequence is TGCGCCGCGACAGAGAACACTGAAGCTTTCTTT.

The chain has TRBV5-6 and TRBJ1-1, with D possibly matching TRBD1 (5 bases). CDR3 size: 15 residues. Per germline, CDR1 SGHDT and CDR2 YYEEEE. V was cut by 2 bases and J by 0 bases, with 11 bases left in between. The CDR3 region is CASSFVGALNTEAFF. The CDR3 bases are TGTGCCAGCAGCTTTGTTGGGGCCTTGAACACTGAAGCTTTCTTT.